These T cell receptor beta chains were read from a single sample in a study of blood T cell repertoires in COVID-19. Method: immunoSEQ multiplex PCR; TCRdb's copy keeps in-frame clones and lacks some. The data show roughly 68,000 clones, around 90% seen once. The sample was peripheral blood. The receptor source for this set is a woman in her fifties or sixties with COVID-19, enrolled during active disease. Each CDR3 is given with its conserved first and last residue. The D gene is left open where the match is weak. Size is stated for part of the rows, as once, few or many counts, or as a class when the clone is expanded.

D: TRBD2; V: TRBV4-3; size: NA; J: TRBJ2-1; CDR3: CASSVGLATGEQFF; DNA: TGCGCCAGCAGCGTGGGACTAGCGACTGGTGAGCAGTTCTTC
D: NA; V: TRBV6-1; size: once; J: TRBJ1-5; CDR3: CASSETVRYQPQHF; DNA: TGTGCCAGCAGTGAGACAGTACGGTACCAGCCCCAGCATTTT
D: NA; V: TRBV27; size: NA; J: TRBJ2-1; CDR3: CASSFSLVGNEQFF; DNA: TGTGCCAGCAGTTTTAGCCTTGTCGGCAATGAGCAGTTCTTC
D: TRBD2; V: TRBV3-1/TRBV3-2; size: NA; J: TRBJ2-3; CDR3: CASSQFSAGQSDTQYF; DNA: TGTGCCAGCAGCCAATTCTCAGCGGGGCAGTCAGATACGCAGTATTTT
D: NA; V: TRBV19; size: NA; J: TRBJ1-2; CDR3: CASTVYGMSYGYTF; DNA: TGTGCCAGTACCGTATACGGGATGTCCTATGGCTACACCTTC
D: NA; V: TRBV6-1; size: NA; J: TRBJ1-5; CDR3: CASSESGGRQPQHF; DNA: TGTGCCAGCAGTGAAAGCGGGGGCAGGCAGCCCCAGCATTTT
D: NA; V: TRBV12-5; size: NA; J: TRBJ1-5; CDR3: CATSRGNNQPQHF; DNA: TGTGCTACCTCTAGAGGGAACAATCAGCCCCAGCATTTT
D: NA; V: TRBV27; size: few; J: TRBJ2-3; CDR3: CASSLPGSTDTQYF; DNA: TGTGCCAGCAGTTTACCCGGGAGCACAGATACGCAGTATTTT
D: NA; V: TRBV11-2; size: NA; J: TRBJ1-4; CDR3: CASSYRQTNEKLFF; DNA: TGTGCCAGCAGCTATAGACAGACTAATGAAAAACTGTTTTTT
D: NA; V: TRBV18; size: once; J: TRBJ1-5; CDR3: CASSRQGNQPQHF; DNA: TGTGCCAGCTCACGACAAGGCAATCAGCCCCAGCATTTT
D: TRBD1; V: TRBV6-5; size: NA; J: TRBJ2-2; CDR3: CASRQGASTGELFF; DNA: TGTGCCAGCAGGCAGGGGGCTAGCACCGGGGAGCTGTTTTTT
D: NA; V: TRBV6-2/TRBV6-3; size: NA; J: TRBJ2-7; CDR3: CASSPFAGIGYEQYF; DNA: TGTGCCAGCAGTCCCTTCGCCGGGATAGGATACGAGCAGTACTTC
D: TRBD1; V: TRBV18; size: NA; J: TRBJ1-1; CDR3: CASSPPGQGIAYTEAFF; DNA: TGTGCCAGCTCACCACCGGGACAGGGGATTGCGTACACTGAAGCTTTCTTT